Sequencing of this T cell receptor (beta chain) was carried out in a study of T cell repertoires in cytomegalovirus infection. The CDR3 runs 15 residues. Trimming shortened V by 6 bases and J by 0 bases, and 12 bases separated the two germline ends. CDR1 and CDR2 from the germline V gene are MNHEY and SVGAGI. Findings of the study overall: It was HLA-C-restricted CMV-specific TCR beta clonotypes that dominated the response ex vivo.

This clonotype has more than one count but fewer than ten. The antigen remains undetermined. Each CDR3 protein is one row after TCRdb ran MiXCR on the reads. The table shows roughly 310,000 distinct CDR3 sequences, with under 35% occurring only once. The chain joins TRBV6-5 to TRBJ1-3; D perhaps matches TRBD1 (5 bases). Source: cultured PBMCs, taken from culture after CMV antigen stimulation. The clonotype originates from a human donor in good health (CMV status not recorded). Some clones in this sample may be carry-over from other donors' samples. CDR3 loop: CASRKGRLSGNTIYF. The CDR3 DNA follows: TGTGCCAGCAGAAAGGGACGACTCTCTGGAAACACCATATATTTT.